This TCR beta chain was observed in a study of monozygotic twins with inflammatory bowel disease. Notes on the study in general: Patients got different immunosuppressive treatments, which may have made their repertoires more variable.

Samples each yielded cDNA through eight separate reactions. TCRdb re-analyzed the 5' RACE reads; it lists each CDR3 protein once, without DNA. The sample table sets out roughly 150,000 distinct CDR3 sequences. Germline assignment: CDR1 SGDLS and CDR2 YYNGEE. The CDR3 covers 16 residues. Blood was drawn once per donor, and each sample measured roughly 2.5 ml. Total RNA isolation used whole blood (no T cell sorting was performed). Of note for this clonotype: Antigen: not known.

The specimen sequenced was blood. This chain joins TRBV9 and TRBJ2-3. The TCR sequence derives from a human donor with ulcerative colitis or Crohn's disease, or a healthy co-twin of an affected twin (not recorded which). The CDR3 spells CASSVTVGDDTDTQYF.